These 18 T cell receptor beta chains share one sample of origin, sequenced in a study of cytomegalovirus exposure and HLA in healthy donors. Primers included in the PCR were 60 Vbeta and 13 Jbeta primers. Produced via immunoSEQ multiplex PCR; TCRdb's table is partial and in-frame only. In the table there are some 200,000 clones, approximately 78% of which are singletons. Material for sequencing was PBMCs. All receptors come from a woman aged 40-49 years in good health and CMV-seronegative.

This rearrangement joins TRBV18 to TRBJ2-2; 9 bases are shared with TRBD2. Looked up from germline, CDR1 is KGHSH and CDR2 is LQKENI. The CDR3 loop spans 18 amino acids. V gave up 3 bases and J gave up 6 bases; unmatched junction bases: 14. The DNA for the CDR3 is TGTGCCAGCTCACCCAACCAGGGGCGGGAGGGTCTAGCCGGGGAGCTGTTTTTT. It specifies CASSPNQGREGLAGELFF. Together with reference TRBV18 and TRBJ2-2, the CDR3 gives the full variable domain: NAGVMQNPRHLVRRRGQEARLRCSPMKGHSHVYWYRQLPEEGLKFMVYLQKENIIDESGMPKERFSAEFPKEGPSILRIQQVVRGDSAAYFCASSPNQGREGLAGELFFGEGSRLTVL.

The gene calls are TRBV9 and TRBJ2-1, with TRBD2 identical over 7 bases. The germline V gene has CDR1 SGDLS and CDR2 YYNGEE. The CDR3 runs to 13 residues. The V segment lost 7 bases and the J segment 8 bases; nucleotides outside the gene matches: 9. Here the CDR3 DNA reads TGTGCCAGCGGGCGGGAGAGGATCGATGAGCAGTTCTTC. It codes for CASGRERIDEQFF.

The gene calls are TRBV6-5 and TRBJ1-1, with 8 bases lining up with TRBD1. CDR3 size: 13 residues. The V and J ends lost 5 bases and 11 bases, in that order; junction bases with no gene match: 10. The germline V gene has CDR1 MNHEY and CDR2 SVGAGI. Here the CDR3 DNA reads TGTGCCAGCAGTGGGAGGACAGGGTGGGAGGCTTTCTTT. This encodes CASSGRTGWEAFF.

The V and J genes are TRBV5-5 and TRBJ1-2; possibly TRBD1 for D (5 bases). The CDR3 has 14 amino acids. Germline CDR1 and CDR2: SGHKS and YYEKEE (reference sequence). The germline V and J ends were trimmed by 2 bases and 9 bases, with 17 bases remaining between them. The CDR3 nucleotides are TGTGCCAGCAGCTTTTGGGTCAGGGCAGACCGCTACACCTTC. Translated: CASSFWVRADRYTF.

J is TRBJ2-7 and V is TRBV20-1, with D hard to call. Germline V CDR1 and CDR2: DFQATT, SNEGSKA (reference sequence). The V and J ends lost 7 bases and 2 bases respectively, with 9 bases between them. This CDR3 has 11 residues. The CDR3 loop is CSGHHTYEQYF. CDR3 coding DNA: TGCAGTGGGCACCACACCTACGAGCAGTACTTC.

V usage is TRBV23-1 and J usage is TRBJ2-7; 8 bases map to TRBD1. TRBV23-1 is an open reading frame whose function is uncertain. CDR3 length: 13 amino acids. V shed 9 bases and J 2 bases; nucleotides not matched to a gene: 6. CDR3: CASLLGQAYEQYF. In DNA form, the CDR3 reads TGCGCCAGTTTGCTGGGACAGGCCTACGAGCAGTACTTC.

The V and J genes are TRBV9 and TRBJ2-7; tentative D call: TRBD2 (5 bases). The CDR3 extends over 14 amino acids. Between the trimmed V and J ends, which lost 2 bases and 6 bases, there was a span of 15 bases. Germline V gene lookup returns CDR1 SGDLS and CDR2 YYNGEE. The CDR3 loop reads CASSVSSHSSEQYF. CDR3 nucleotides: TGTGCCAGCAGCGTGTCTAGCCACTCATCCGAGCAGTACTTC.

The V call is TRBV29-1, the J call TRBJ2-7; 11 nucleotides line up with TRBD1. The V gene's germline CDR1 is SQVTM and CDR2 ANQGSEA. The CDR3 is 12 residues long. The ends lost 6 bases at V and 4 bases at J; junction bases unmatched: 2. The CDR3 region has the DNA TGCAGCGTAGGACAGGGGGCATACGAGCAGTACTTC. Residues: CSVGQGAYEQYF.

V is TRBV6-5 and J is TRBJ2-7; D might be TRBD1 (5 bases). The CDR3 runs to 14 residues. Per germline, CDR1 MNHEY and CDR2 SVGAGI. Between the trimmed V and J ends, which lost 2 bases and 5 bases, there was a span of 13 bases. The CDR3 is CASSYGGASHEQYF. CDR3 in DNA: TGTGCCAGCAGTTACGGTGGGGCCAGTCACGAGCAGTACTTC.

The rearrangement uses TRBV11-3 and TRBJ2-1; the match to TRBD1 covers 10 bases. CDR3 length: 13 amino acids. In germline, CDR1 is SGHNT, CDR2 YENEEA. The J segment lost 5 bases and the V segment lost 9 bases, leaving 4 bases of the junction unmatched. CDR3: CASKGQGNNEQFF. CDR3 coding DNA: TGTGCCAGTAAGGGACAGGGGAACAATGAGCAGTTCTTC.

CDR3 coding DNA: TGTGCCTGGAGTGTACGGGGACAGATCAGCTCACCCCTCCACTTT. Translating it yields CAWSVRGQISSPLHF. This chain uses TRBV30 with TRBJ1-6; 7 bases line up with TRBD1. This CDR3 has 15 residues. The V gene end was trimmed by 0 bases and the J gene end by 10 bases; junction bases not matched to a gene: 9. Looked up from germline, CDR1 is GTSNPN and CDR2 is SVGIG (reference sequence). The full variable domain, rest sourced from reference TRBV30 and TRBJ1-6, is SQTIHQWPATLVQPVGSPLSLECTVEGTSNPNLYWYRQAAGRGLQLLFYSVGIGQISSEVPQNLSASRPQDRQFILSSKKLLLSDSGFYLCAWSVRGQISSPLHFGNGTRLTVT.

The rearrangement joins TRBV30 to TRBJ2-7; D remains unclear. V was cut by 0 bases and J by 4 bases, with 7 bases left in between. The CDR3 has 12 amino acids. Germline loops: CDR1 GTSNPN, CDR2 SVGIG (reference sequence). The CDR3 nucleotides are TGTGCCTGGAGTGTCCGACTGTACGAGCAGTACTTC. It specifies CAWSVRLYEQYF.

The chain is built from TRBV30 and TRBJ1-3, with 9 bases that match TRBD1. V was pared by 2 bases and J by 2 bases, with 10 bases of the junction left unmatched. This CDR3 comprises 17 residues. Germline assignment: CDR1 GTSNPN and CDR2 SVGIG (reference sequence). The DNA for the CDR3 is TGTGCCTGGAGTACCGGGACAGGGATTATAACTGGAAACACCATATATTTT. Encoded protein: CAWSTGTGIITGNTIYF.

This clone was seen once. The chain joins TRBV27 to TRBJ2-7; 14 nucleotides match TRBD2. After removal of 6 bases from V and 6 bases from J, the junction contained 19 bases not matched to a gene. There are 19 residues in the CDR3. The germline V gene has CDR1 MNHEY and CDR2 SMNVEV (reference sequence). This chain's CDR3 is CASRKPGLAGEGVTSEQYF. In DNA, the CDR3 is TGTGCCAGCAGGAAACCGGGACTAGCGGGAGAAGGTGTAACGAGCGAGCAGTACTTC.

The V call is TRBV5-4, the J call TRBJ1-4; 7 bases are shared with TRBD1. CDR1 and CDR2 from the germline V gene are SGHNT and YYREEE (reference sequence). The CDR3 is 18 residues long. Trimming took 4 bases from V and 3 from J; bases not matched to a gene: 15. CDR3 nucleotide sequence: TGTGCCAGCAGCCCGCACAGGACAGGAGTTTTTCCTAATGAAAAACTGTTTTTT. The encoded protein is CASSPHRTGVFPNEKLFF.

This rearrangement joins TRBV10-3 to TRBJ2-7, with 7 positions matching TRBD1. The CDR3 is made up of 14 amino acids. Germline CDR1 and CDR2: ENHRY and SYGVKD. V was clipped by 6 bases and J by 3 bases; unmatched bases: 8. The CDR3 loop reads CAIRAVTGNYEQYF. For the CDR3, the DNA is TGTGCCATCAGAGCCGTGACAGGGAACTACGAGCAGTACTTC.

The chain combines TRBV7-2 with TRBJ2-2, with D perhaps matching TRBD2 (5 bases). Germline V lookup: CDR1 SGHTA, CDR2 FQGNSA. V lost 5 bases and J lost 4, with 8 bases in between. The CDR3 consists of 13 residues. The CDR3 loop is CASSGLLTGELFF. CDR3 sequence (DNA): TGTGCCAGCAGCGGACTCCTCACCGGGGAGCTGTTTTTT.

V gene TRBV5-6 combines with J gene TRBJ1-5; 11 bases align to TRBD1. The CDR3 contains 17 residues. Looked up from germline, CDR1 is SGHDT and CDR2 is YYEEEE. J lost 5 bases, V lost 0 bases, and 7 bases had no gene match. This CDR3 reads CASSLVGRTGGDQPQHF. In DNA form, the CDR3 reads TGTGCCAGCAGCTTGGTGGGTCGGACAGGGGGCGATCAGCCCCAGCATTTT. Supplemented by reference TRBV5-6 and TRBJ1-5, the full variable domain reads DAGVTQSPTHLIKTRGQQVTLRCSPKSGHDTVSWYQQALGQGPQFIFQYYEEEERQRGNFPDRFSGHQFPNYSSELNVNALLLGDSALYLCASSLVGRTGGDQPQHFGDGTRLSIL.